This T cell receptor (beta chain) was observed in a study of post-analysis software for immune sequencing data. TCR beta cDNA libraries included unique molecular identifiers. Using its own MiXCR run on the PCR reads, TCRdb lists one record per CDR3 protein. The sample has 700,000 to 800,000 distinct CDR3 sequences, 25% to 30% seen once. In germline, CDR1 is MNHNS, CDR2 SASEGT. The CDR3 runs to 15 residues. The V and J ends lost 5 bases and 5 bases respectively, with 16 bases between them. Study-level findings and limits: Higher frequency in patients than in controls was seen for about five TRBV segments, with TRBV5-6, TRBV5-1 and TRBV20-1 among them.

Details on this clonotype: Its antigen is unidentified.

The sequenced material came from blood. The TCR was taken from a girl between 10 and 17 years old with multiple sclerosis. J is TRBJ1-5 and V is TRBV6-1; no reliable D call. The CDR3 is CASSPFSGRDQPQHF. The CDR3 DNA follows: TGTGCCAGCAGTCCCTTTTCGGGTCGCGATCAGCCCCAGCATTTT.